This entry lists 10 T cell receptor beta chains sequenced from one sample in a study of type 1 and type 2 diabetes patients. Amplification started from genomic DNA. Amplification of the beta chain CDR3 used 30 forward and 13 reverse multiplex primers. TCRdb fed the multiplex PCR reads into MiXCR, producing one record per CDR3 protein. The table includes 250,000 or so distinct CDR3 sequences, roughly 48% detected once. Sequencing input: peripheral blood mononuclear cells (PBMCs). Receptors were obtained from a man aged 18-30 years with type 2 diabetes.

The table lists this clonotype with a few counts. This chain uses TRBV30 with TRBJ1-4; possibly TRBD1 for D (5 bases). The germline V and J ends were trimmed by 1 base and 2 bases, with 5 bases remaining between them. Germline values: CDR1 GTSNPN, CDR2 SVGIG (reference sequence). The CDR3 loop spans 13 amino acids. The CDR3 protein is CAWSGDTNEKLFF. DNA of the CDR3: TGTGCCTGGAGTGGGGACACTAATGAAAAACTGTTTTTT.

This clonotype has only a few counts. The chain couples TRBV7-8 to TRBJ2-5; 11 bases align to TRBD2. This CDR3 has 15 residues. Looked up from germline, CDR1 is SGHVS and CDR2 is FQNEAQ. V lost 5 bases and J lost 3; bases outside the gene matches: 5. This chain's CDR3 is CASSETSGVKETQYF. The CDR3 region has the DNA TGTGCCAGCAGCGAGACTAGCGGGGTCAAAGAGACCCAGTACTTC.

The CDR3 DNA reads as TGTGCCAGCTCACCCCAAATGGGGGACGGCTACACCTTC. It codes for CASSPQMGDGYTF. The chain links TRBV2 to TRBJ1-2; tentative D call: TRBD1 (5 bases). The CDR3 has 13 residues. The germline gives CDR1 SNHLY, CDR2 FYNNEI. V was cut by 8 bases and J by 8 bases, with 18 bases left in between.

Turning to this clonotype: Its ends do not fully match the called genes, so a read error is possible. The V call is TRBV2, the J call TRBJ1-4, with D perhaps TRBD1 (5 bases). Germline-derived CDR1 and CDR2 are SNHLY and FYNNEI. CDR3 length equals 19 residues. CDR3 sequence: CASSDVGQGPLATNEILFF. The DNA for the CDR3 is TGTGCCAGCAGTGACGTAGGCCAGGGTCCATTAGCAACTAATGAAATACTGTTTTTT. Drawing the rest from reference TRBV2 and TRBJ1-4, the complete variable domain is EPEVTQTPSHQVTQMGQEVILRCVPISNHLYFYWYRQILGQKVEFLVSFYNNEISEKSEIFDDQFSVERPDGSNFTLKIRSTKLEDSAMYFCASSDVGQGPLATNEILFFGSGTQLSVL.

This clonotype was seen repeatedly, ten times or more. The CDR3: CAWRTGVGEQYF. The CDR3 coding sequence is TGTGCCTGGAGGACGGGAGTGGGCGAGCAGTACTTC. V is TRBV30 and J is TRBJ2-7, with D possibly being TRBD2 (6 bases). V was cut by 3 bases and J by 6 bases, with 12 bases left in between. The germline CDR1 and CDR2 sequences are GTSNPN and SVGIG (reference sequence). The CDR3 extends over 12 amino acids.

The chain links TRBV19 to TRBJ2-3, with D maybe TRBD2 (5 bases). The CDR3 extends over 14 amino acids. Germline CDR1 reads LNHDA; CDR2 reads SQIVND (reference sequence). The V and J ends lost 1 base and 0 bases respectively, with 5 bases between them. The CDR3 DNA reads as TGTGCCAGTAGTATAGGAGGGAGCACAGATACGCAGTATTTT. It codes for CASSIGGSTDTQYF.

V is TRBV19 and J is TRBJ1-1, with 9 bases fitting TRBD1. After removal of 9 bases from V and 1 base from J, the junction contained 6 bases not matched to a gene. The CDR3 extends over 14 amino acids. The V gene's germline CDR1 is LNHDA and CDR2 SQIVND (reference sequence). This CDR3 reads CASNLDRGNTEAFF. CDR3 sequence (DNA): TGTGCCAGCAACTTGGACAGGGGGAACACTGAAGCTTTCTTT.

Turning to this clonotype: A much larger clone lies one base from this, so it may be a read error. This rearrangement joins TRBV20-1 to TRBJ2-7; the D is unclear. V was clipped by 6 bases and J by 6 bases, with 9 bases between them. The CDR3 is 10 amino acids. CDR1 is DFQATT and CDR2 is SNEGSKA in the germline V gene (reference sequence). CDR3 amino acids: CSAHACEQYF. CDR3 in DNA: TGCAGTGCCCATGCCTGCGAGCAGTACTTC.

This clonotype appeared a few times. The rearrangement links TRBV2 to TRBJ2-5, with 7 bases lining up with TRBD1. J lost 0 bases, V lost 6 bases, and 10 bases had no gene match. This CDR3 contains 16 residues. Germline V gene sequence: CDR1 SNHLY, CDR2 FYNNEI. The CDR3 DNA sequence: TGTGCCAGCAGCGGCCTAACCAGGGGGTACCAAGAGACCCAGTACTTC. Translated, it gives CASSGLTRGYQETQYF.

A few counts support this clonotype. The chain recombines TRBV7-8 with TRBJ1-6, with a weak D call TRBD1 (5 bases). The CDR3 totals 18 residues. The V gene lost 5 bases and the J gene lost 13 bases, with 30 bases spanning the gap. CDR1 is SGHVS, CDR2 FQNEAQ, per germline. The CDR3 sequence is CASSARDPFAGGGIPLHF. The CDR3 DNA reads TGTGCCAGCAGCGCTAGGGACCCCTTCGCCGGCGGGGGGATTCCCCTCCACTTT.